These 7 T cell receptor beta chains share one sample of origin, sequenced in a study of shared clonotypes between healthy human individuals. Method: immunoSEQ multiplex PCR; TCRdb's copy keeps in-frame clones and lacks some. The sample consists of about 1 million clones, 65% to 75% of them appearing once. Sequencing was carried out using memory CD4+ T cells sorted from blood. The subset was: CD45RA-negative fraction. Source of these receptors: a man in his late teens or twenties in good health.

This clone showed up just once. The V gene is TRBV19, the J gene TRBJ2-5; 8 bases map to TRBD2. This CDR3 has 15 residues. The ends lost 5 bases at V and 2 bases at J; junction bases unmatched: 7. Germline V lookup: CDR1 LNHDA, CDR2 SQIVND (reference sequence). The CDR3 is CASSPQRGQQETQYF. The CDR3 DNA reads as TGTGCCAGTAGTCCCCAGCGGGGGCAACAAGAGACCCAGTACTTC.

This chain links TRBV28 with TRBJ2-7; D gene ambiguous. The CDR3 extends over 13 amino acids. CDR1 and CDR2 (germline): MDHEN, SYDVKM. V shed 2 bases and J shed 7 bases, with 12 bases lying between them. This chain's CDR3 is CASSLMGNQEQYF. The CDR3 nucleotides are TGTGCCAGCAGTTTAATGGGTAATCAGGAGCAGTACTTC.

J is TRBJ2-3 and V is TRBV5-1; 7 nucleotides line up with TRBD1. The CDR3 spans 16 residues. Looked up from germline, CDR1 is SGHRS and CDR2 is YFSETQ. With 0 bases clipped from V and 1 base from J, the junction kept 5 bases outside the gene matches. CDR3 coding DNA: TGCGCCAGCAGCTTGGCACGCGGACAGGGCACAGATACGCAGTATTTT. Its translation: CASSLARGQGTDTQYF.

DNA of the CDR3: TGCGCCAGCAGCTTGGCGCAGGGGTATTCCGAGCAGTACTTC. Its translation is CASSLAQGYSEQYF. V is TRBV5-1 and J is TRBJ2-7; possible D gene TRBD1, 6 bases. CDR1 is SGHRS, CDR2 YFSETQ, per germline. The CDR3 is 14 amino acids. Between the trimmed V and J ends, which lost 0 bases and 6 bases, there was a span of 13 bases.

The chain couples TRBV29-1 to TRBJ2-1; 7 nucleotides match TRBD1. The V segment lost 6 bases and the J segment 0 bases; nucleotides outside the gene matches: 8. CDR3 size: 15 residues. In germline, CDR1 is SQVTM, CDR2 ANQGSEA. The CDR3 DNA follows: TGCAGCGTCGATACAGGGGCCGTCTCCTACAATGAGCAGTTCTTC. The encoded protein is CSVDTGAVSYNEQFF.

The chain couples TRBV18 to TRBJ2-4; no definite D call. V lost 4 bases, J lost 0 bases, and 10 bases lay in between. This CDR3 region has 15 residues. Germline assignment: CDR1 KGHSH and CDR2 LQKENI. CDR3 DNA sequence: TGTGCCAGCTCACAAGAAGAGCTAGCCAAAAACATTCAGTACTTC. Translation: CASSQEELAKNIQYF.

The V and J genes are TRBV5-1 and TRBJ2-1; tentatively, D is TRBD2 (5 bases). The germline V gene encodes CDR1 SGHRS and CDR2 YFSETQ. This CDR3 is built from 14 residues. V was trimmed by 4 bases and J by 3 bases, leaving 11 bases between them. The CDR3 nucleotides are TGCGCCAGCAGCACCGGGGAGCTCTACAATGAGCAGTTCTTC. Its translation: CASSTGELYNEQFF.